Below, 20 T cell receptor beta chains from the same sample are listed, as sequenced in a study of identical twins. A single record per CDR3 protein comes from TCRdb applying MiXCR to the 5' RACE reads. The table has approximately 680,000 distinct CDR3 sequences, around 7.4% seen once. The same sample was also studied in work on yellow fever vaccine responses in identical twins.

The sample taken for sequencing was PBMCs. Source of these receptors: a woman younger than 30 in good health.

This clonotype was found many times. This rearrangement joins TRBV4-1 to TRBJ1-1; possible D gene TRBD1, 5 bases. V lost 4 bases and J 0 bases, leaving 12 bases between the germline ends. Germline loops: CDR1 MGHRA, CDR2 YSYEKL. The length of the CDR3 is 15 residues. Here the CDR3 DNA reads TGCGCCAGCAGCCGAATTCAGGGCCTGAACACTGAAGCTTTCTTT. It is translated as CASSRIQGLNTEAFF.

In its sample, this clonotype was seen many times. The rearrangement uses TRBV2 and TRBJ1-2; possible D gene TRBD1, 6 bases. Germline V CDR1 and CDR2: SNHLY, FYNNEI. The V and J ends lost 3 bases and 0 bases respectively, with 11 bases between them. The length of the CDR3 is 15 residues. CDR3 DNA sequence: TGTGCCAGCAGTGACGGACAGAACCCTAACTATGGCTACACCTTC. It codes for CASSDGQNPNYGYTF.

This clonotype was counted at least ten times. The V and J genes are TRBV5-1 and TRBJ2-7, with 9 nucleotides matching TRBD2. This CDR3 comprises 15 residues. Germline V gene data show CDR1 as SGHRS and CDR2 as YFSETQ. After removal of 3 bases from V and 2 bases from J, the junction contained 6 bases not matched to a gene. This CDR3 reads CASSYQTSGTYEQYF. DNA of the CDR3: TGCGCCAGCAGCTACCAGACTAGCGGTACCTACGAGCAGTACTTC. The full variable domain, rest sourced from reference TRBV5-1 and TRBJ2-7, is KAGVTQTPRYLIKTRGQQVTLSCSPISGHRSVSWYQQTPGQGLQFLFEYFSETQRNKGNFPGRFSGRQFSNSRSEMNVSTLELGDSALYLCASSYQTSGTYEQYFGPGTRLTVT.

V usage is TRBV24-1 and J usage is TRBJ2-1; TRBD2 agrees at 12 bases. This CDR3 has 13 residues. Germline V CDR1 and CDR2: KGHDR, SFDVKD. With 7 bases clipped from V and 8 bases from J, the junction kept 2 bases outside the gene matches. CDR3 sequence reads: CATSGLAGHEQFF. The CDR3, as DNA: TGTGCCACCAGCGGACTAGCGGGACATGAGCAGTTCTTC.

This clonotype was observed many times. Mismatch with germline at one junction end may stem from a read error. The chain recombines TRBV2 with TRBJ2-7; 7 bases are a match to TRBD1. In germline, CDR1 is SNHLY, CDR2 FYNNEI. The length of the CDR3 is 11 residues. DNA of the CDR3: TGTGCCAGCAGTATCAGGGGGACAGTGGAGTTC. It specifies CASSIRGTVEF.

The CDR3 coding sequence is TGTGCCAGCAGCTTAGTTGAAAACGCATTCTCCTACGAGCAGTACTTC. Amino acids: CASSLVENAFSYEQYF. The gene calls are TRBV7-8 and TRBJ2-7; D is ambiguous. The CDR3 loop spans 16 amino acids. V was cut by 1 base and J by 0 bases, with 13 bases left in between. The germline CDR1 and CDR2 sequences are SGHVS and FQNEAQ.

In its sample, this clonotype was seen many times. This chain uses TRBV3-1 with TRBJ2-1; 8 bases are shared with TRBD2. Germline assignment: CDR1 LGHDT and CDR2 YNNKEL (reference sequence). V lost 1 base, J lost 5 bases, and 1 base stayed unmatched. The CDR3 covers 14 residues. The CDR3 is CASSQAGLDNEQFF. Here the CDR3 DNA reads TGTGCCAGCAGCCAAGCGGGACTAGACAATGAGCAGTTCTTC.

The chain combines TRBV7-9 with TRBJ1-2; 7 bases map to TRBD1. V dropped 5 bases and J dropped 7; count of bases not matched to a gene: 10. The CDR3 consists of 14 residues. Germline V gene lookup returns CDR1 SEHNR and CDR2 FQNEAQ (reference sequence). CDR3 protein: CASSQGPTGIGYTF. The CDR3 DNA sequence: TGTGCCAGCAGCCAGGGACCGACAGGGATTGGCTACACCTTC.

The CDR3: CAISELVGGSYNEQFF. CDR3 coding DNA: TGTGCCATCAGTGAGTTAGTGGGAGGGTCCTACAATGAGCAGTTCTTC. The chain uses TRBV10-3 and TRBJ2-1; TRBD2 aligns across 7 bases. CDR1 is ENHRY and CDR2 is SYGVKD in the germline V gene. V dropped 1 base and J dropped 1; count of bases not matched to a gene: 4. This CDR3 is built from 16 residues.

V usage is TRBV5-1 and J usage is TRBJ2-3, with 10 bases matching TRBD1. With 4 bases clipped from V and 0 bases from J, the junction kept 14 bases outside the gene matches. CDR1 and CDR2 from the germline V gene are SGHRS and YFSETQ. The length of the CDR3 is 19 residues. The CDR3 region is CASSVSGTGVPRSTDTQYF. CDR3 coding DNA: TGCGCCAGCAGCGTGTCCGGGACAGGGGTCCCAAGAAGCACAGATACGCAGTATTTT.

There are a few counts of this clonotype. The gene calls are TRBV12-3 or TRBV12-4 and TRBJ2-2; TRBD2 aligns across 11 bases. This CDR3 region has 16 residues. V shed 4 bases, J shed 4 bases, and the junction held 5 bases outside the gene matches. The CDR3 DNA sequence: TGTGCCAGCAGTTCACTAGCGGGAGAGGTCACCGGGGAGCTGTTTTTT. This encodes CASSSLAGEVTGELFF.

This clonotype showed up just a few times. The chain combines TRBV6-5 with TRBJ2-5, with TRBD2 identical over 9 bases. The ends lost 0 bases at V and 5 bases at J; junction bases unmatched: 10. The CDR3 length is 17 residues. Germline V gene lookup returns CDR1 MNHEY and CDR2 SVGAGI. The CDR3 loop is CASSYSGSSGVSETQYF. The CDR3 nucleotides are TGTGCCAGCAGTTACTCGGGGTCTAGCGGGGTGTCGGAGACCCAGTACTTC.

This clonotype was counted only a few times. The gene calls are TRBV6-1 and TRBJ1-5, with TRBD1 identical over 11 bases. The CDR3 consists of 15 residues. Unmatched junction bases numbered 8, after V lost 6 bases and J lost 7 bases. Germline-derived CDR1 and CDR2 are MNHNS and SASEGT. The CDR3 coding sequence is TGTGCCAGCAGCCCGGACAGGGGGCTTTCACAGCCCCAGCATTTT. The encoded protein is CASSPDRGLSQPQHF.

The chain recombines TRBV7-3 with TRBJ2-1, with a possible D match to TRBD2 (6 bases). CDR3 length: 15 residues. Trimming left V 1 base short and J 6 bases short, with 13 bases between. CDR1 SGHTA and CDR2 FQGTGA come from the germline V gene. Here the CDR3 DNA reads TGTGCCAGCAGCTTAATGGGTAGCGGAGGCAATGAGCAGTTCTTC. This gives the protein CASSLMGSGGNEQFF.

This clonotype was detected ten times or more. CDR3 amino acids: CASSLLHLNSPLHF. In DNA form, the CDR3 reads TGTGCCAGCAGTTTGTTACATTTAAATTCACCCCTCCACTTT. This sequence joins TRBV12-3 or TRBV12-4 and TRBJ1-6; D remains unclear. This CDR3 comprises 14 residues. V lost 3 bases and J lost 7, with 10 bases in between.

This clonotype was seen many times. The chain joins TRBV6-5 to TRBJ2-3; the match to TRBD1 covers 11 bases. The CDR3 covers 16 residues. Germline CDR1 MNHEY, CDR2 SVGAGI. The trim removed 0 bases at V and 4 bases at J, leaving 3 bases unmatched. CDR3 coding DNA: TGTGCCAGCAGTTACTCTAGGACAGGGGGCCCAGATACGCAGTATTTT. Translated, it gives CASSYSRTGGPDTQYF.

This clonotype was recorded many times. The chain combines TRBV5-1 with TRBJ1-1; tentatively, D is TRBD1 (5 bases). The V gene lost 3 bases and the J gene lost 1 base, with 16 bases spanning the gap. There are 16 residues in the CDR3. Germline CDR1 reads SGHRS; CDR2 reads YFSETQ. Here the CDR3 DNA reads TGCGCCAGCAGCTCAACAAGACAGACAACGAACACTGAAGCTTTCTTT. Translating gives CASSSTRQTTNTEAFF.

This clonotype was found a few times. The chain recombines TRBV7-2 with TRBJ2-3; D ambiguous. This CDR3 is built from 15 residues. The V gene lost 0 bases and the J gene lost 0 bases, with 7 bases spanning the gap. Germline assignment: CDR1 SGHTA and CDR2 FQGNSA. The CDR3 loop reads CASSLAASSTDTQYF. The CDR3 region has the DNA TGTGCCAGCAGCTTAGCGGCGTCTAGCACAGATACGCAGTATTTT.

There are a few counts of this clonotype. The chain couples TRBV10-3 to TRBJ2-2; D may be TRBD2 (6 bases). Looked up from germline, CDR1 is ENHRY and CDR2 is SYGVKD. CDR3 size: 15 residues. Trimming removed 7 bases at V and 6 bases at J, with 18 bases between. The CDR3: CAINDRGRGPGELFF. CDR3 nucleotide sequence: TGTGCCATCAACGATCGTGGGCGGGGTCCCGGGGAGCTGTTTTTT.

This clonotype is a singleton in its sample. J is TRBJ2-2 and V is TRBV24-1; no clear D gene. The CDR3 totals 14 residues. Germline values: CDR1 KGHDR, CDR2 SFDVKD. Trimming stripped 5 bases from V and 0 bases from J, with 6 bases between. The CDR3, as DNA: TGTGCCACCAGTGGACCAGCGAACACCGGGGAGCTGTTTTTT. Protein product: CATSGPANTGELFF.